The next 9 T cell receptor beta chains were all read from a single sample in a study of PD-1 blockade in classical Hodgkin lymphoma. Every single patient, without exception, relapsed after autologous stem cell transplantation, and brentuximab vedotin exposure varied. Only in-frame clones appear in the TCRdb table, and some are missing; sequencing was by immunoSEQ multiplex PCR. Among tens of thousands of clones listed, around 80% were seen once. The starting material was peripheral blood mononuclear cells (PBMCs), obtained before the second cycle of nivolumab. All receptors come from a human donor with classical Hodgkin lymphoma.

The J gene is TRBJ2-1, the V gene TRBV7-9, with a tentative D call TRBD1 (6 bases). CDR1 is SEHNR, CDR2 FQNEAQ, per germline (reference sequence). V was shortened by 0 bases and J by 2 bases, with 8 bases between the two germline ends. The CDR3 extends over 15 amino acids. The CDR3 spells CASSLAAGAYNEQFF. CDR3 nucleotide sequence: TGTGCCAGCAGCTTAGCGGCAGGGGCCTACAATGAGCAGTTCTTC.

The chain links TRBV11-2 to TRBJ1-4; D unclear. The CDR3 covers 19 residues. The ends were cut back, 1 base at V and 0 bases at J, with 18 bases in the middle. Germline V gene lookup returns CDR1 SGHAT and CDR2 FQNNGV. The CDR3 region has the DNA TGTGCCAGCAGCTTAGGGCTATCGGCTGCACTTACAACTAATGAAAAACTGTTTTTT. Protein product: CASSLGLSAALTTNEKLFF.

The CDR3 bases are TGTGCCAGCAGCTATTTTTCCCCCACTTCATCCCCCCACACTGAAGCTTTCTTT. Its protein product is CASSYFSPTSSPHTEAFF. The chain combines TRBV7-8 with TRBJ1-1, with D unresolved. The CDR3 is 18 residues long. Trimming cost V 4 bases and J 3 bases, with 24 bases left between them. The V gene's germline CDR1 is SGHVS and CDR2 FQNEAQ.

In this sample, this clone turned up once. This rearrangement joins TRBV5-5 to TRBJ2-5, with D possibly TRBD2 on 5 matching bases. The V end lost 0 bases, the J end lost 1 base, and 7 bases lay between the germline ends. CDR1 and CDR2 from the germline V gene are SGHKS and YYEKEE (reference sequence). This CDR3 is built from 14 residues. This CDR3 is CASSLGAGQETQYF. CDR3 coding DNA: TGTGCCAGCAGCTTGGGTGCGGGCCAAGAGACCCAGTACTTC.

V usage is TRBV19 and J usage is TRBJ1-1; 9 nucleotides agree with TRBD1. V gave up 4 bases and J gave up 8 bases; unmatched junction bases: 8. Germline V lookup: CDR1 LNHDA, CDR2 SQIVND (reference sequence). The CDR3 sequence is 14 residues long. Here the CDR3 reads CASSRGQGISEAFF. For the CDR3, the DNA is TGTGCCAGTAGTAGAGGACAGGGGATTTCAGAAGCTTTCTTT.

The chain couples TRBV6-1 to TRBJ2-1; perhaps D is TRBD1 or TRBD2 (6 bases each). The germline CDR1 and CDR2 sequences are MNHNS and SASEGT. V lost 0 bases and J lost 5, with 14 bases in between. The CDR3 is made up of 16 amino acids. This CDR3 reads CASSEATIGGHNEQFF. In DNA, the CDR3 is TGTGCCAGCAGTGAAGCGACCATCGGGGGCCACAATGAGCAGTTCTTC.

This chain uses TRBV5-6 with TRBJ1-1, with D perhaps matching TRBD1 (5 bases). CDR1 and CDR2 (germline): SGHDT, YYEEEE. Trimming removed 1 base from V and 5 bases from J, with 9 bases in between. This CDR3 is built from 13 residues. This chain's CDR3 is CASSLKSGTEAFF. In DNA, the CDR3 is TGTGCCAGCAGCTTGAAATCAGGGACTGAAGCTTTCTTT.

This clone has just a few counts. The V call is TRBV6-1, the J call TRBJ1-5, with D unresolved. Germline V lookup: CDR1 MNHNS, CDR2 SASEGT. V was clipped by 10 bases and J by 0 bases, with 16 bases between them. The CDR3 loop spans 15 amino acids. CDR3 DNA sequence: TGTGCCACCCTGCCCCGCGATTATAGCAATCAGCCCCAGCATTTT. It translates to CATLPRDYSNQPQHF.

The CDR3 loop is CASSLDLFNGEQYF. The CDR3 DNA follows: TGTGCCAGCAGCTTAGATTTGTTCAACGGCGAGCAGTACTTC. J is TRBJ2-7 and V is TRBV7-2; D is undetermined. CDR1 is SGHTA, CDR2 FQGNSA, per germline. V lost 1 base to trimming and J lost 6 bases, with 13 bases between them. The CDR3 covers 14 residues.